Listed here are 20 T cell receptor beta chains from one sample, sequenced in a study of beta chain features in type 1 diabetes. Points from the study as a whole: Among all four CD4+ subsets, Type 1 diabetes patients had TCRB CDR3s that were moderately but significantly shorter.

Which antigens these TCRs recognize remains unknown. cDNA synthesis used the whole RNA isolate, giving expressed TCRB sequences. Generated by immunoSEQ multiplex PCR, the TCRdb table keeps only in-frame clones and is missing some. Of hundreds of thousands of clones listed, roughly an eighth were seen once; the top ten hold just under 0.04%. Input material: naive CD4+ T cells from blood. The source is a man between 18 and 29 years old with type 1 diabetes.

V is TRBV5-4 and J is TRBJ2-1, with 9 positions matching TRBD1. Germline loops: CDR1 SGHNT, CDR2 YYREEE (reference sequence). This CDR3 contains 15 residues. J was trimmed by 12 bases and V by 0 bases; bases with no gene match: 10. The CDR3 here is CASSLGLRDRDRQFF. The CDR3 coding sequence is TGTGCCAGCAGCTTGGGACTGAGGGACAGGGATCGGCAGTTCTTC.

The CDR3 protein is CASSTRGLAGIRETQYF. CDR3 DNA sequence: TGTGCCAGCAGCACACGCGGACTAGCGGGGATTCGAGAGACCCAGTACTTC. The chain joins TRBV5-4 to TRBJ2-5, with TRBD2 matching over 12 bases. Germline CDR1 is SGHNT and CDR2 is YYREEE (reference sequence). V shed 4 bases, J shed 4 bases, and the junction held 11 bases outside the gene matches. The CDR3 contains 17 residues. Combining the CDR3 with reference TRBV5-4 and TRBJ2-5 gives the whole variable domain ETGVTQSPTHLIKTRGQQVTLRCSSQSGHNTVSWYQQALGQGPQFIFQYYREEENGRGNFPPRFSGLQFPNYSSELNVNALELDDSALYLCASSTRGLAGIRETQYFGPGTRLLVL.

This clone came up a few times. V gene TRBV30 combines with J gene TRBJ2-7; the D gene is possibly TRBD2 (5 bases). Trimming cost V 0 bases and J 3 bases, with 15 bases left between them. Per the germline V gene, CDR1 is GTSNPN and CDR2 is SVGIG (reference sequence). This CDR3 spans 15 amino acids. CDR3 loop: CAWSVGGGPLYEQYF. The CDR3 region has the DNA TGTGCCTGGAGTGTCGGAGGAGGACCCCTCTACGAGCAGTACTTC.

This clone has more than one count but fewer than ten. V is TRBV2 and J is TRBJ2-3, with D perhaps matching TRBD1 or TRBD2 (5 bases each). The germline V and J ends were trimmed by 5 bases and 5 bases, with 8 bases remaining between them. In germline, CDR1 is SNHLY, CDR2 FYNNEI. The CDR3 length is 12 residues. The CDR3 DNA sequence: TGTGCCAGCAGTTTGGGACGAGATACGCAGTATTTT. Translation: CASSLGRDTQYF.

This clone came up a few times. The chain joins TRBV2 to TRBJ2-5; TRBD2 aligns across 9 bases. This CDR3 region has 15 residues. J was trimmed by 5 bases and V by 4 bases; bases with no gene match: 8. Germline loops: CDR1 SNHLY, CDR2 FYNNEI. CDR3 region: CASSAWRGGPETQYF. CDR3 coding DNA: TGTGCCAGCAGTGCATGGCGGGGGGGCCCGGAGACCCAGTACTTC.

Here the CDR3 reads CASSSGLAQDTQYF. CDR3 bases: TGTGCCAGCAGCTCGGGACTAGCGCAAGATACGCAGTATTTT. This chain connects TRBV7-2 to TRBJ2-3; 10 nucleotides match TRBD2. This CDR3 is built from 14 residues. CDR1 SGHTA and CDR2 FQGNSA come from the germline V gene. V shed 4 bases and J 5 bases; nucleotides not matched to a gene: 3.

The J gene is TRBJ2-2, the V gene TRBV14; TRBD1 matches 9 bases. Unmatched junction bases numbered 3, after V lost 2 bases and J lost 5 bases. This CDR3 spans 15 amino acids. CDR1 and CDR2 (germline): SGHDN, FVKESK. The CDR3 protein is CASSQRGQGTGELFF. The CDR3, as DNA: TGTGCCAGCAGCCAACGAGGACAGGGGACCGGGGAGCTGTTTTTT.

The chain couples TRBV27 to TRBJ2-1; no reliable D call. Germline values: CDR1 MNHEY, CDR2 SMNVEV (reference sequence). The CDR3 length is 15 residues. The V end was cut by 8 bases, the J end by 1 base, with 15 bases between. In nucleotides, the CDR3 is TGTGCCAGCTCCCGGGTGGGTCTTTCCTACAATGAGCAGTTCTTC. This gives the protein CASSRVGLSYNEQFF.

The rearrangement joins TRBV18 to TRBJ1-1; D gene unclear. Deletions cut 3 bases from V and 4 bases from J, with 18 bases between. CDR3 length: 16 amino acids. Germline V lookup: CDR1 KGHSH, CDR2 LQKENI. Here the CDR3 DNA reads TGTGCCAGCTCACCCCTAGCTACAAATTCAGTCACTGAAGCTTTCTTT. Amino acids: CASSPLATNSVTEAFF.

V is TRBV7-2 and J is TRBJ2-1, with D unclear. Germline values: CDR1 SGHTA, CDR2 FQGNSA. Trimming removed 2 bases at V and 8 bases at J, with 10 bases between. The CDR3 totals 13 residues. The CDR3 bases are TGTGCCAGCAGCTTACGTCCCCGGGATGAGCAGTTCTTC. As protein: CASSLRPRDEQFF.

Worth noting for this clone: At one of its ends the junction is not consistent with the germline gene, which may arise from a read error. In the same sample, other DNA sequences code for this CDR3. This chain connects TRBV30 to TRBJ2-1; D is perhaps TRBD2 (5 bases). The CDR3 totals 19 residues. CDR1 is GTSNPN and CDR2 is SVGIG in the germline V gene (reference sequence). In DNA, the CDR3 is TGCGCCTGGAGTGCAAGTCGAGTCCTAGCTTTGAGCTCCTACAATGAGCAGTTCTTC. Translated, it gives CAWSASRVLALSSYNEQFF.

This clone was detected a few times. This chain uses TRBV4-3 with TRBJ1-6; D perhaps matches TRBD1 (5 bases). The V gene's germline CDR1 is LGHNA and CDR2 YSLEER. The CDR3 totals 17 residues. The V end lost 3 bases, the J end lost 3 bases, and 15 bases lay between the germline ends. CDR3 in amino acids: CASSQGLSPDYNSPLHF. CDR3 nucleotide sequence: TGCGCCAGCAGCCAGGGACTCTCACCTGACTATAATTCACCCCTCCACTTT.

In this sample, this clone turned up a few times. The CDR3 sequence: CSARLAEQFF. As DNA, the CDR3 is TGCAGTGCTAGACTAGCGGAGCAGTTCTTC. This chain links TRBV20-1 with TRBJ2-1; perhaps TRBD2 as D (6 bases). Trimming stripped 2 bases from V and 10 bases from J, with 6 bases between. The CDR3 sequence is 10 residues long. Germline V gene lookup returns CDR1 DFQATT and CDR2 SNEGSKA (reference sequence).

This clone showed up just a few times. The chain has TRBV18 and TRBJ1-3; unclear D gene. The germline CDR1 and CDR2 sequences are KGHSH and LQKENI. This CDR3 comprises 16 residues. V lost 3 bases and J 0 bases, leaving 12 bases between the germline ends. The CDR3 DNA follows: TGTGCCAGCTCACCGGTTTCAGCGTTCTCTGGAAACACCATATATTTT. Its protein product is CASSPVSAFSGNTIYF.

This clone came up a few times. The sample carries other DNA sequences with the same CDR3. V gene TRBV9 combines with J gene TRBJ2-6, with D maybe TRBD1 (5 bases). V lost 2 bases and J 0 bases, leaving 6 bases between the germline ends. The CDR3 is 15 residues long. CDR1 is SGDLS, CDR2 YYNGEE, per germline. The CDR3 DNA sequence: TGTGCCAGCAGCGTCCAGGGCTCTGGGGCCAACGTCCTGACTTTC. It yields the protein CASSVQGSGANVLTF.

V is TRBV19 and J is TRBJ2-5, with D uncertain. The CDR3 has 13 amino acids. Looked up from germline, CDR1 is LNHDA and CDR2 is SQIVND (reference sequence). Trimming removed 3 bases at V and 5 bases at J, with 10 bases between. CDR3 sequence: CASSIVQSETQYF. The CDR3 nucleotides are TGTGCCAGTAGTATTGTACAGTCGGAGACCCAGTACTTC.

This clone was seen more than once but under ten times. This CDR3 is CAWRAAGMNTEAFF. In nucleotides, the CDR3 is TGTGCCTGGAGGGCGGCAGGAATGAACACTGAAGCTTTCTTT. The chain joins TRBV30 to TRBJ1-1; the D is unclear. This CDR3 has 14 amino acids. Germline V gives CDR1 GTSNPN, CDR2 SVGIG (reference sequence). Trimming removed 3 bases at V and 0 bases at J, with 11 bases between.

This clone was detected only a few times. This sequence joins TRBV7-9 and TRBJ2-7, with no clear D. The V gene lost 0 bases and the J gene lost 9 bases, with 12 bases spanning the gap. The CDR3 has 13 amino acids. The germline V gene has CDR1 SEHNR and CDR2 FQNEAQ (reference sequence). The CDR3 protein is CASSLASTSMQYF. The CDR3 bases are TGTGCCAGCAGCTTAGCGTCTACGTCGATGCAGTACTTC.

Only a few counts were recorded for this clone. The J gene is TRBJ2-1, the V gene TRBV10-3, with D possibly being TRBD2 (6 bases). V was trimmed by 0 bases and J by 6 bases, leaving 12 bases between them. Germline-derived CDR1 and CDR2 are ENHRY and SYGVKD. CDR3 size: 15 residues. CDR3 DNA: TGTGCCATCAGTGAGTCGGAGGGCCGACCCAATGAGCAGTTCTTC. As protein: CAISESEGRPNEQFF.

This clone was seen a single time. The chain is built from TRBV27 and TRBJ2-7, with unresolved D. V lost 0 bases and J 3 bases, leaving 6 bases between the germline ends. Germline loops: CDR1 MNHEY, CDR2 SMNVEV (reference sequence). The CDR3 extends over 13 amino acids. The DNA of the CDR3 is TGTGCCAGCAGTTTATCACGGTACTACGAGCAGTACTTC. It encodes CASSLSRYYEQYF.